Following are 18 T cell receptor beta chains from one sample sequenced in a study of T cell responses to AZD1222 COVID-19 vaccine. The method was immunoSEQ multiplex PCR; TCRdb's version includes in-frame clones alone and lacks a portion of them. This table holds about 100,000 clones, less than 90% found once. Source: peripheral blood, taken on day 0 of AZD1222 vaccination. The receptors stem from an adult in good health.

J is TRBJ1-2 and V is TRBV28; D is uncertain. This CDR3 spans 14 amino acids. Germline V gene data show CDR1 as MDHEN and CDR2 as SYDVKM. Trimming left V 7 bases short and J 5 bases short, with 17 bases between. As DNA, the CDR3 is TGTGCCAGCACCCCCCAGGCTGGTTTGTATGGCTACACCTTC. Translation gives CASTPQAGLYGYTF.

This rearrangement joins TRBV6-2 or TRBV6-3 to TRBJ2-1; 8 bases are a match to TRBD2. Germline V gene sequence: CDR1 MNHEY, CDR2 SVGEGT. With V trimmed by 4 bases and J by 13 bases, 15 bases remained unmatched. CDR3 length: 15 amino acids. CDR3 residues: CASSSRGPARGGQFF. The CDR3 DNA reads TGTGCCAGCAGTTCCAGGGGACCGGCCCGGGGGGGACAGTTCTTC.

The chain couples TRBV24-1 to TRBJ2-7; 11 bases line up with TRBD2. The V gene's germline CDR1 is KGHDR and CDR2 SFDVKD. The CDR3 length is 15 residues. After removal of 4 bases from V and 4 bases from J, the junction contained 5 bases not matched to a gene. CDR3 sequence reads: CATSESGTSGYEQYF. The CDR3 nucleotides read TGTGCCACCAGTGAGAGCGGGACTAGCGGTTACGAGCAGTACTTC.

This chain joins TRBV2 and TRBJ1-1; 7 bases are shared with TRBD1. Germline assignment: CDR1 SNHLY and CDR2 FYNNEI. The CDR3 runs to 13 residues. J lost 2 bases, V lost 4 bases, and 1 base had no gene match. The CDR3 reads CASSGQGNTEAFF. The CDR3 DNA follows: TGTGCCAGCAGTGGACAGGGTAACACTGAAGCTTTCTTT. Supplemented by reference TRBV2 and TRBJ1-1, the full variable domain reads EPEVTQTPSHQVTQMGQEVILRCVPISNHLYFYWYRQILGQKVEFLVSFYNNEISEKSEIFDDQFSVERPDGSNFTLKIRSTKLEDSAMYFCASSGQGNTEAFFGQGTRLTVV.

The chain combines TRBV10-3 with TRBJ2-1, with TRBD2 matching over 7 bases. The CDR3 totals 15 residues. Germline CDR1 and CDR2: ENHRY and SYGVKD. The V gene end was trimmed by 3 bases and the J gene end by 0 bases; junction bases not matched to a gene: 2. As DNA, the CDR3 is TGTGCCATCAGTGAAAGCGGGAACTCCTACAATGAGCAGTTCTTC. This sequence encodes CAISESGNSYNEQFF.

V and J are TRBV11-2 and TRBJ2-7; D ambiguous. Deletions cut 7 bases from V and 0 bases from J, with 10 bases between. This CDR3 comprises 13 residues. The germline V gene encodes CDR1 SGHAT and CDR2 FQNNGV. In nucleotides, the CDR3 is TGTGCCAGCACGCAGTTTCACTCCTACGAGCAGTACTTC. Its protein product is CASTQFHSYEQYF.

The CDR3 DNA reads as TGTGCCGCCACCCTAAGGGCCTACGAGCAGTACTTC. Protein product: CAATLRAYEQYF. V and J are TRBV24-1 and TRBJ2-7, with no clear D. The germline V gene has CDR1 KGHDR and CDR2 SFDVKD. V was clipped by 12 bases and J by 2 bases, with 13 bases between them. The length of the CDR3 is 12 residues.

The genes are TRBV6-5 and TRBJ1-2; D is possibly TRBD1 (6 bases). Trimming removed 6 bases from V and 11 bases from J, with 16 bases in between. The CDR3 consists of 12 residues. Germline values: CDR1 MNHEY, CDR2 SVGAGI. The CDR3 nucleotides are TGTGCCAGCAGGAGCGACAGGCCTCTATACACCTTC. Residues: CASRSDRPLYTF.

The rearrangement joins TRBV5-1 to TRBJ1-2; D unclear. V dropped 0 bases and J dropped 4 bases, with 10 bases sitting between them. The CDR3 contains 14 residues. CDR1 is SGHRS and CDR2 is YFSETQ in the germline V gene. CDR3 in DNA: TGCGCCAGCAGCTTGGAGGGCCAGATCTATGGCTACACCTTC. Translation gives CASSLEGQIYGYTF.

The genes are TRBV7-3 and TRBJ1-1; 7 positions agree with TRBD1. This CDR3 is built from 13 residues. J gave up 4 bases and V 7 bases, and 6 bases lay outside the gene matches. Germline V CDR1 and CDR2: SGHTA, FQGTGA. CDR3 amino acids: CASIVRGTTEAFF. CDR3 nucleotide sequence: TGTGCCAGCATCGTCAGGGGGACCACTGAAGCTTTCTTT.

This chain joins TRBV7-3 and TRBJ2-5; 8 positions agree with TRBD2. Germline CDR1 reads SGHTA; CDR2 reads FQGTGA. Trimming removed 2 bases from V and 5 bases from J; junction bases left unmatched: 10. This CDR3 has 16 amino acids. The CDR3 DNA is TGTGCCAGCAGCTTAGGGCAGGCGGGACTAGGGGAGACCCAGTACTTC. It specifies CASSLGQAGLGETQYF.

The V gene is TRBV20-1, the J gene TRBJ2-7, with 7 positions matching TRBD2. Trimming at V came to 3 bases and at J to 1 base, leaving 9 bases not matched to a gene. Germline V CDR1 and CDR2: DFQATT, SNEGSKA (reference sequence). This CDR3 region has 15 residues. Written as DNA, the CDR3 is TGCAGTGCTAGTGGCCCGCTAGCGGAGTCCTACGAGCAGTACTTC. As protein: CSASGPLAESYEQYF.

The J gene is TRBJ2-7, the V gene TRBV11-2; D ambiguous. The V end was cut by 2 bases, the J end by 5 bases, with 4 bases between. The CDR3 consists of 11 residues. The germline V gene has CDR1 SGHAT and CDR2 FQNNGV. CDR3 amino acids: CASSLLHEQYF. CDR3 sequence (DNA): TGTGCCAGCAGCTTACTCCACGAGCAGTACTTC.

The chain uses TRBV10-1 and TRBJ2-3; D is undetermined. The CDR3 is made up of 15 amino acids. The germline gives CDR1 WNHNN, CDR2 SYGVQD (reference sequence). Trimming left V 2 bases short and J 4 bases short, with 13 bases between. CDR3 nucleotides: TGCGCCAGCAGTGAGGTCCGCCTTCCCCCAGATACGCAGTATTTT. Translation gives CASSEVRLPPDTQYF.

This clone occurred once. J is TRBJ1-5 and V is TRBV2; weak D call: TRBD1 (6 bases). The CDR3 is 15 residues long. Per the germline V gene, CDR1 is SNHLY and CDR2 is FYNNEI. V lost 7 bases, J lost 0 bases, and 13 bases lay in between. The CDR3 sequence: CASTEQGYSNQPQHF. CDR3 DNA sequence: TGTGCCAGCACCGAACAGGGCTATAGCAATCAGCCCCAGCATTTT.

This chain uses TRBV5-1 with TRBJ1-1, with D possibly matching TRBD1 (5 bases). V lost 2 bases, J lost 0 bases, and 14 bases lay in between. Looked up from germline, CDR1 is SGHRS and CDR2 is YFSETQ. The CDR3 runs 16 residues. CDR3 DNA sequence: TGCGCCAGCAGCTTATCCCTCAGGGCGGTGAACACTGAAGCTTTCTTT. As protein: CASSLSLRAVNTEAFF. The full variable domain, with the rest looked up from reference TRBV5-1 and TRBJ1-1, is KAGVTQTPRYLIKTRGQQVTLSCSPISGHRSVSWYQQTPGQGLQFLFEYFSETQRNKGNFPGRFSGRQFSNSRSEMNVSTLELGDSALYLCASSLSLRAVNTEAFFGQGTRLTVV.

The chain couples TRBV10-1 to TRBJ2-6; D ambiguous. V was pared by 0 bases and J by 1 base, with 7 bases between. This CDR3 contains 16 residues. The germline V gene encodes CDR1 WNHNN and CDR2 SYGVQD (reference sequence). CDR3 DNA sequence: TGCGCCAGCAGTGAGTCTAGGGTATCTGGGGCCAACGTCCTGACTTTC. This encodes CASSESRVSGANVLTF.

The rearrangement links TRBV6-4 to TRBJ2-2, with D perhaps matching TRBD1 (8 bases). Germline V gene data show CDR1 as MRHNA and CDR2 as SNTAGT. V was cut by 6 bases and J by 3 bases, with 14 bases left in between. This CDR3 spans 15 amino acids. In DNA form, the CDR3 reads TGTGCCAGCAGCGTTACAGGGGGGGACACCGGGGAGCTGTTTTTT. Amino acid sequence: CASSVTGGDTGELFF.